This TCR beta chain was recovered during a study of neurological immune-mediated disorders. This clonotype has at least ten counts. V was cut by 3 bases and J by 3 bases, with 13 bases left in between. The V gene's germline CDR1 is SGHKS and CDR2 YYEKEE (reference sequence). The CDR3 runs 14 residues. A single run covered 15-18 subjects with over 190 million TCR-beta sequences. TCRdb passed the 5' RACE reads through MiXCR, listing each CDR3 protein once. The sample carries tens of thousands of distinct CDR3 sequences, around 3.8% recorded once. This receptor was identified in a woman in her thirties or forties with multiple sclerosis. This chain links TRBV5-5 with TRBJ2-7, with D possibly matching TRBD2 (6 bases). Sequencing was carried out using CD4+ T cells from blood. DNA for the CDR3: TGTGCCAGCAGCTGGGAAGGACTAATCTACGAGCAGTACTTC. Translated: CASSWEGLIYEQYF. The full variable domain, with the rest looked up from reference TRBV5-5 and TRBJ2-7, is DAGVTQSPTHLIKTRGQQVTLRCSPISGHKSVSWYQQVLGQGPQFIFQYYEKEERGRGNFPDRFSARQFPNYSSELNVNALLLGDSALYLCASSWEGLIYEQYFGPGTRLTVT.